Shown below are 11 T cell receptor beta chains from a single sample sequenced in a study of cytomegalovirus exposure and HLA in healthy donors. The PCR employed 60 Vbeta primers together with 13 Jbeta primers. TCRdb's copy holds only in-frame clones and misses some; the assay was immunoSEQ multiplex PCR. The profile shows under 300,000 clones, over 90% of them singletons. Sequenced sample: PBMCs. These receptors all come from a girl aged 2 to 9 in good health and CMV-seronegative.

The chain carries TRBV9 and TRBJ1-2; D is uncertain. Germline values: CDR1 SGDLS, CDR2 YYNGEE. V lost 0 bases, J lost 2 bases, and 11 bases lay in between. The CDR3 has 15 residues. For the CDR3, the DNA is TGTGCCAGCAGCGTAGATCACAGCCTAAACTATGGCTACACCTTC. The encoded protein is CASSVDHSLNYGYTF.

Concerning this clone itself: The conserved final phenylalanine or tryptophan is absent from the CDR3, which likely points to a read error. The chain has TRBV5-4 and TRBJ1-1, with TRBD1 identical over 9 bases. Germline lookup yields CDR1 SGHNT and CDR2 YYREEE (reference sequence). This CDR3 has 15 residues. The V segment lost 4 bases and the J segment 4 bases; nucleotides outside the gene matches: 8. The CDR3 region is CASSRDRVRGTEAFL. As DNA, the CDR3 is TGTGCCAGCAGCCGGGACAGGGTTAGAGGCACTGAAGCTTTCCTT.

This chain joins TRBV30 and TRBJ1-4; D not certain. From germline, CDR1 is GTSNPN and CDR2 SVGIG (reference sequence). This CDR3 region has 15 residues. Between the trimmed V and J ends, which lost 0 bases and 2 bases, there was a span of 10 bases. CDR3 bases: TGTGCCTGGAGTGTAGGAGGGCGGACTAATGAAAAACTGTTTTTT. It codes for CAWSVGGRTNEKLFF.

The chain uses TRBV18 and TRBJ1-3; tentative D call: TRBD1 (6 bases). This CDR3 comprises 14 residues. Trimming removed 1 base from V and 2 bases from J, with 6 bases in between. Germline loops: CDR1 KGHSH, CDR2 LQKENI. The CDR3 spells CASSPQGAGNTIYF. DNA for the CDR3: TGTGCCAGCTCACCACAGGGGGCTGGAAACACCATATATTTT.

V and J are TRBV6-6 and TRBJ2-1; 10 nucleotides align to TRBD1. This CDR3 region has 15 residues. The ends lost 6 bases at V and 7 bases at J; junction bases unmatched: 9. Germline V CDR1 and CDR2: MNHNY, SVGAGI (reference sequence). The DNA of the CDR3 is TGTGCCAGCAGGGACAGGGGGGGCCCATTGAATGAGCAGTTCTTC. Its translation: CASRDRGGPLNEQFF.

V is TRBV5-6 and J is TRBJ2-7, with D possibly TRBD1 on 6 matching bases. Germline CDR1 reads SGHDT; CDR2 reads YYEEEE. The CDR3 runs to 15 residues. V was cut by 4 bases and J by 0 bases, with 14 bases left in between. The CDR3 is CASSRERGSSYEQYF. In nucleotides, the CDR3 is TGTGCCAGCAGCCGAGAGAGGGGGAGCTCCTACGAGCAGTACTTC.

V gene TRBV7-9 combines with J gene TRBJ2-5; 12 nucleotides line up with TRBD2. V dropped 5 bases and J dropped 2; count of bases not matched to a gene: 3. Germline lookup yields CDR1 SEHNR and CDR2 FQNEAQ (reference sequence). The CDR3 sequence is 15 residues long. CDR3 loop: CASSRTSGKQETQYF. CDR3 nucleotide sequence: TGTGCCAGCAGCCGGACTAGCGGGAAGCAAGAGACCCAGTACTTC.

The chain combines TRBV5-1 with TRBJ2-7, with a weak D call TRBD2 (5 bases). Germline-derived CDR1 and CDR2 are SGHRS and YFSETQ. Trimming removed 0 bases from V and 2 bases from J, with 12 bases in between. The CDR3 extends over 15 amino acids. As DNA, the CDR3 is TGCGCCAGCAGCTTGGGATCCGGGGATCCCTACGAGCAGTACTTC. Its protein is CASSLGSGDPYEQYF.

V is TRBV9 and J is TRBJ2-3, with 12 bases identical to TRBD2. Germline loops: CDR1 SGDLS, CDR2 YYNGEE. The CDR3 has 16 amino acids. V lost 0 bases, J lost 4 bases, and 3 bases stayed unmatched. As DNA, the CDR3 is TGTGCCAGCAGCGTAGAACTAGCGGGGGGATCAGATACGCAGTATTTT. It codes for CASSVELAGGSDTQYF.

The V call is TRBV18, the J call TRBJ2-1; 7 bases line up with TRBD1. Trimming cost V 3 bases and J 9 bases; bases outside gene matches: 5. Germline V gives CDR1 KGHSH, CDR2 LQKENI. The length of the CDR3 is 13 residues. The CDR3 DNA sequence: TGTGCCAGCTCACCTAGGTCAGGGGGTGAGCAGTTCTTC. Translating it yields CASSPRSGGEQFF. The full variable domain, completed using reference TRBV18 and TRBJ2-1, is NAGVMQNPRHLVRRRGQEARLRCSPMKGHSHVYWYRQLPEEGLKFMVYLQKENIIDESGMPKERFSAEFPKEGPSILRIQQVVRGDSAAYFCASSPRSGGEQFFGPGTRLTVL.

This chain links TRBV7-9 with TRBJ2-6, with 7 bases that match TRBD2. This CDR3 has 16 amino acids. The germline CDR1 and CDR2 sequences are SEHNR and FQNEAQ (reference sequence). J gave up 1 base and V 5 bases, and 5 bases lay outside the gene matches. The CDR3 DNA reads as TGTGCCAGCAGCCAGAAAGCGGGGTCTGGGGCCAACGTCCTGACTTTC. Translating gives CASSQKAGSGANVLTF. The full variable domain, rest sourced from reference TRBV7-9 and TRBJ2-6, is DTGVSQNPRHKITKRGQNVTFRCDPISEHNRLYWYRQTLGQGPEFLTYFQNEAQLEKSRLLSDRFSAERPKGSFSTLEIQRTEQGDSAMYLCASSQKAGSGANVLTFGAGSRLTVL.